This section outlines one T cell receptor (beta chain) sequence together with its context. Its target is not known. The sample originates from a study of siplizumab effects on memory and regulatory T cells. General study findings and limits: Naive T cells were seen as more diverse than memory cells and as major alloresponse contributors. Siplizumab produced a significant drop in alloreactive sequences attributable to unstimulated CD4+ memory cells. Treg-derived clones made up an average of approximately 64% of mappable alloreactive CD4+ clones with siplizumab and roughly 29% in controls.

This CDR3 has 14 amino acids. V lost 4 bases and J lost 5, with 16 bases in between. Germline CDR1 is SGHRS and CDR2 is YFSETQ. Sequencing was performed with immunoSEQ multiplex PCR; in TCRdb, only in-frame clones are kept and a portion is missing. The sample includes about 120,000 clones, roughly 94% of them seen just once. Sequences were obtained from non-Treg CD4+ T cells sorted from blood. V and J are TRBV5-1 and TRBJ2-7, with D possibly being TRBD2 (7 bases). The origin of this receptor is a human donor in good health. Here the CDR3 DNA reads TGCGCCAGCAGCCCCCTAAGGGGGGGCGACGAGCAGTACTTC. This sequence encodes CASSPLRGGDEQYF.